The entry below describes one T cell receptor (beta chain). The specificity of this receptor is unknown. No much larger clonotype is one base removed from it; base qualities were not supplied. High-throughput TCR beta sequencing profiled peripheral blood CD8+ and CD4+ T cells from healthy donors, Susac syndrome patients and multiple sclerosis patients. The multiple sclerosis controls were treatment-naive patients whose relapsing-remitting disease, either stable or active, fulfilled the revised McDonald criteria. Bulk CD8+ and CD4+ T cells were purified by magnetic negative isolation, while CD8+ TEMRA cells were enriched using FACS. Blood was collected in EDTA tubes and processed within 24 hours, with PBMCs isolated through density gradient centrifugation. PBMCs intended for TCR sequencing were frozen in liquid nitrogen and were later thawed in a 37 degrees C water bath. A purity of at least 90% was achieved for sorted or isolated CD4+, CD8+ and CD8+ TEMRA cells.

RNA was extracted using the RNeasy kit, and roughly 0.45 to 1 microgram was reverse transcribed with random hexamers. TCR beta CDR3 regions were amplified with the immunoSEQ multiplex PCR assay covering 54 Vbeta and 13 Jbeta segments. Bias from PCR amplification was corrected by using a synthetic template baseline for primer optimization and for computational correction. In the authors' own workflow: Reads were annotated to V, D and J genes according to IMGT and were analyzed with immunoSEQ Analyzer, with only productive sequences retained. To calculate clonality, Shannon entropy was normalized by log2 of the number of productive unique sequences and then subtracted from one. Public and private clones were assessed among the 100 most prevalent clones of each patient and control. Clones were defined as Susac-specific if absent from the healthy and MS cohorts, from 1052 published viral clones and from other ImmuneACCESS disease sequences. The raw public reads went through TCRdb reprocessing: fastp at Q25, MiXCR clone calling, in-frame beta chains kept. Identical CDR3 proteins give one entry, which carries the most common genes and DNA. In this record, the V and J calls reflect TCRdb's handling and not the investigators' own analysis. The table for this sample lists some 300,000 distinct CDR3 sequences; 75% to 90% of them were counted only once. The ten most abundant clones make up roughly 0.17% of the sample.

The data are from a study of CD8 T cells in Susac syndrome (dated by TCRdb to about 2019). Context from the whole study: Whether CD8+ T cell activation and differentiation in Susac syndrome was antigen driven was tested using repertoire sequencing. CD8+ T cell repertoire clonality was compared between about a dozen healthy donors, approximately 14 Susac syndrome patients and approximately 15 multiple sclerosis patients.

As encoded in the germline V gene, CDR1 is SGDLS while CDR2 is YYNGEE. Trimming costs V 0 bases and J 5 bases, and their ends lie 17 bases apart. Counted from cysteine to phenylalanine, this CDR3 has 16 amino acids. Only the CDR3 part of the read is kept: 48 bases, read in frame from the first base. Paper-wide results and their limitations: The number of individuals in the TCR sequencing and HLA analysis was recognized as being relatively small.

The chain uses TRBV9 and TRBJ1-1; the D region possibly corresponds to TRBD1 (5 bases align). Input material: CD8+ T cells from PBMCs. The receptor comes from a human donor with multiple sclerosis. The bases are TGTGCCAGCAGCGTAGGCGGTAGGGGAGGGATTACTGAAGCTTTCTTT. It translates as CASSVGGRGGITEAFF.